This T cell receptor beta chain was identified in a study of blood T cell repertoires in COVID-19. Study-level background: The origin of the acute and convalescent COVID-19 samples was the United States, Italy and Spain. Sources were T cells, B-cell-depleted T cells, or PBMCs; the material itself was cDNA or gDNA.

The CDR3 contains 14 residues. Germline V gene sequence: CDR1 SGHRS, CDR2 YFSETQ. V lost 3 bases, J lost 1 base, and 10 bases lay in between. Authors' data handling: Amplification with reference gene primers provided the estimates of nucleated cell counts. The table came from immunoSEQ multiplex PCR; TCRdb's copy has only in-frame clones and leaves some out. D and trimming were read from the DNA, whereas the V and J calls and clone size are those reported in that table. The sample yields 140,000 to 150,000 clones, more than 85% seen once. In its sample, this clone was seen a few times. In the same sample, other DNA sequences code for this CDR3.

This TCR was recovered from a man in his 60s with active or convalescent COVID-19. The rearrangement joins TRBV5-1 to TRBJ1-1; weak D call: TRBD1 (5 bases). Source material: peripheral blood. CDR3 in amino acids: CASSSQGGNTEAFF. The CDR3 DNA sequence: TGCGCCAGCAGCTCGCAGGGAGGGAACACTGAAGCTTTCTTT.